The table lists the clone carrying this TCR beta chain with a few counts. CDR1 is SGHTA, CDR2 FQGNSA, per germline. Losses at the gene ends were 5 bases for V and 8 bases for J; bases not matched to a gene: 10. The CDR3 covers 14 residues. This sample was taken from a study of control samples from healthy donors and cancer patients. Libraries were prepared by immunoSEQ multiplex PCR; TCRdb keeps only in-frame clonotypes and omits some of them. The table records 65,000 to 95,000 clones, approximately 89% of them present only once. The V call is TRBV7-2, the J call TRBJ1-2; TRBD1 agrees at 8 bases. Sequencing used blood. This TCR came from a man in his fifties or sixties in good health. As DNA, the CDR3 is TGTGCCAGCAGCCCAAGTGGGACAGGAGCGGGCTACACCTTC. It translates to CASSPSGTGAGYTF.